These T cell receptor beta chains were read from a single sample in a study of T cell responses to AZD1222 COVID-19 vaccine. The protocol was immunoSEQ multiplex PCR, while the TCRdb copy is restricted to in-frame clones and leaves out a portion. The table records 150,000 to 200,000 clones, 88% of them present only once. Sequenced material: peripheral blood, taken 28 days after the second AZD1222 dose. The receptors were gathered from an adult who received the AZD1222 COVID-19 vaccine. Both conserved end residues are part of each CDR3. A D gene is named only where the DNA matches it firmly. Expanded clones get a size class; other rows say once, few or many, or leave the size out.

TGTGCCAGCCGGGACATCGACGAGCAGTACTTC	CASRDIDEQYF	TRBV2	TRBJ2-7	.	.	11
TGTGCCAGCGCCCCATCACTAGAAAGCACAGATACGCAGTATTTT	CASAPSLESTDTQYF	TRBV7-8	TRBJ2-3	.	.	15
TGTGCCAGCACTAGAATAGCGGACCCCCCTCCCTACAATGAGCAGTTCTTC	CASTRIADPPPYNEQFF	TRBV3-1/TRBV3-2	TRBJ2-1	.	.	17
TGTGCCTCAACTCGAGGGACAGTCGACAATGAGCAGTTCTTC	CASTRGTVDNEQFF	TRBV30	TRBJ2-1	once	TRBD1	14
TGTGCCAGCAGCCTTATCAGGGTAGGCAAAAACATTCAGTACTTC	CASSLIRVGKNIQYF	TRBV6-5	TRBJ2-4	.	.	15
TGTGCTCGTAGGAGGTCCTACGAGCAGTACTTC	CARRRSYEQYF	TRBV24-1	TRBJ2-7	.	.	11
TGTGCCAGCAGCCAAGGGGCCTACGGGGAGGGTAGTCAGCCCCAGCATTTT	CASSQGAYGEGSQPQHF	TRBV3-1/TRBV3-2	TRBJ1-5	once	.	17
TGTGCCAGCAGCTTAATGATGAGCTCCTACGAGCAGTACTTC	CASSLMMSSYEQYF	TRBV5-4	TRBJ2-7	.	.	14
TGTGCCAGCAGTCAGGGATTGGGCTACACCTTC	CASSQGLGYTF	TRBV28	TRBJ1-2	.	.	11
TGTGCCAGCAGTACTCGCGGGGGGCTAGCGGGAGGGAGGTACGAGCAGTACTTC	CASSTRGGLAGGRYEQYF	TRBV11-2	TRBJ2-7	.	TRBD2	18
TGTGCCAGAAGCTTAGGCCCCCTGCGGTCACCCCTCCACTTT	CARSLGPLRSPLHF	TRBV7-5	TRBJ1-6	.	.	14
TGTGCCAGCACCCACCCCCCGGAGACCCAGTACTTC	CASTHPPETQYF	TRBV6-6	TRBJ2-5	.	.	12
TGTGCCAGTAGTCCCTCCGAAGCTAGTGGAAATGAGCAGTTCTTC	CASSPSEASGNEQFF	TRBV19	TRBJ2-1	.	.	15
TGTGCCAGCAGCACGTCCGGGACAGGCCAAGAGACCCAGTACTTC	CASSTSGTGQETQYF	TRBV4-2	TRBJ2-5	.	TRBD1	15
TGTGCCAGCAGCTACAACTACGAGCAGTACTTC	CASSYNYEQYF	TRBV7-9	TRBJ2-7	.	.	11
TGTGCCAGCAGCGTAACAGCGCTCACAGATACGCAGTATTTT	CASSVTALTDTQYF	TRBV9	TRBJ2-3	.	.	14
TGTGCCAGCAGCCTAGGAGGGGCCGGCACAGATACGCAGTATTTT	CASSLGGAGTDTQYF	TRBV11-2	TRBJ2-3	.	.	15
TGTGCCAGTTCGCGGGGTCTTATTGGTGAGCAGTTCTTC	CASSRGLIGEQFF	TRBV19	TRBJ2-1	.	.	13
TGTGCCAGCAGCCAAGATCGCCTAGCGGGAAACTACGAGCAGTACTTC	CASSQDRLAGNYEQYF	TRBV14	TRBJ2-7	once	TRBD2	16
TGTGCCAGTAGTTCCCCACGTGTAAGGTCTGGGGCCAACGTCCTGACTTTC	CASSSPRVRSGANVLTF	TRBV19	TRBJ2-6	.	.	17
TGTGCCAGCAGTGAAGTTGACAGGGGGAGCGGCTACACCTTC	CASSEVDRGSGYTF	TRBV25-1	TRBJ1-2	.	TRBD1	14
TGTGCCAGCAGCTTAGTAAAAGAGACCCAGTACTTC	CASSLVKETQYF	TRBV7-9	TRBJ2-5	.	.	12
TGTGCTAGCAGCCCAGGACAGGGGAACACTGAAGCTTTCTTT	CASSPGQGNTEAFF	TRBV7-7	TRBJ1-1	once	TRBD1	14
TGTGCCATCAGTGACGTCTTCAGGACTAGCGGATTCAATGAGCAGTTCTTC	CAISDVFRTSGFNEQFF	TRBV10-3	TRBJ2-1	.	TRBD2	17
TGTGCCAGCAGCACCACTAGCGGTCCCTCCTACAATGAGCAGTTCTTC	CASSTTSGPSYNEQFF	TRBV9	TRBJ2-1	.	TRBD2	16
TGTGCTAGTGGTTCCGGGACGGCGGTTGAGGGGGAGCAGTTCTTC	CASGSGTAVEGEQFF	TRBV12-5	TRBJ2-1	.	.	15
TGTGCCAGCCTATCCCCAGTGGGGAACTACGAGCAGTACTTC	CASLSPVGNYEQYF	TRBV28	TRBJ2-7	.	.	14
TGCGCCAGCAGCTTGGGGACAGGGGGCCCCTACGAGCAGTACTTC	CASSLGTGGPYEQYF	TRBV5-1	TRBJ2-7	once	TRBD1	15
TGCGCCAGCAGCCAAGGAAACATGAACACTGAAGCTTTCTTT	CASSQGNMNTEAFF	TRBV4-3	TRBJ1-1	once	.	14
TGTGCCACCAGTGTTGGGGGGGGAAACAAAGATACGCAGTATTTT	CATSVGGGNKDTQYF	TRBV24-1	TRBJ2-3	once	TRBD2	15
TGTGCCAGCTCATCCCTCCTATTCGGGGCAGGGAGCTCCTACAATGAGCAGTTCTTC	CASSSLLFGAGSSYNEQFF	TRBV28	TRBJ2-1	.	.	19
TGTGCCACCAGCAGAGAGGGGGACAATGAGCAGTTCTTC	CATSREGDNEQFF	TRBV15	TRBJ2-1	few	.	13
TGTGCCAGCAGCCCCAGGTTCAGCGGGAGGCCCTACAATGAGCAGTTCTTC	CASSPRFSGRPYNEQFF	TRBV7-9	TRBJ2-1	.	TRBD2	17
TGCGCCAGCAGCTTGAAGCCAGAAGCCCAGCTCCTCCACTTT	CASSLKPEAQLLHF	TRBV5-1	TRBJ1-6	once	.	14
TGTGCCAGCAACCAGGGTCTGAACACTGAAGCTTTCTTT	CASNQGLNTEAFF	TRBV12-3/TRBV12-4	TRBJ1-1	.	.	13
TGTGCCAGTAACCAGATCAGCTCTGGGGCCAACGTCCTGACTTTC	CASNQISSGANVLTF	TRBV19	TRBJ2-6	.	.	15
TGTGCCAGCAGTTACAGGGGACTAGCTAGCTACGAGCAGTACTTC	CASSYRGLASYEQYF	TRBV6-2/TRBV6-3	TRBJ2-7	.	TRBD2	15
TGTGCCAGCAGCGGTCAGGGGACTAGCGCCAATGAGCAGTTCTTC	CASSGQGTSANEQFF	TRBV5-4	TRBJ2-1	.	TRBD2	15
TGTGCCAGCCGCGAGGGGGCCACGGACGGAAACACCATATATTTT	CASREGATDGNTIYF	TRBV28	TRBJ1-3	.	TRBD1	15
TGTGCCAGCAGTTACCTACCGAACACCGGGGAGCTGTTTTTT	CASSYLPNTGELFF	TRBV6-5	TRBJ2-2	.	.	14
TGTGCCAGCAGCCTCCTAGCGCCGGGACAGGGACGCTACACTGAAGCTTTCTTT	CASSLLAPGQGRYTEAFF	TRBV3-1/TRBV3-2	TRBJ1-1	.	TRBD1	18
TGTGCCAGCAGCCTTATCGGCTACGAGCAGTACTTC	CASSLIGYEQYF	TRBV7-8	TRBJ2-7	once	.	12
TGTGCCAGCTCACCATCCGGAGGGCTTCCCAATCAGCCCCAGCATTTT	CASSPSGGLPNQPQHF	TRBV18	TRBJ1-5	.	.	16
TGTGCCAGTAGTAACTCGGGACTGATGACCTATGAGCAGTTCTTC	CASSNSGLMTYEQFF	TRBV19	TRBJ2-1	.	.	15
TGTGCCAGCAGCATACCCCACAGGGTGATAGAGACCCAGTACTTC	CASSIPHRVIETQYF	TRBV3-1/TRBV3-2	TRBJ2-5	.	.	15
TGTGCCAGCAGCGCCCCGAGACATCTACCCGATGGCTACACCTTC	CASSAPRHLPDGYTF	TRBV21-1	TRBJ1-2	.	.	15
TGTGCCAGTGGGGAGCGGTCCTACGAGCAGTACTTC	CASGERSYEQYF	TRBV12-3/TRBV12-4	TRBJ2-7	.	.	12
TGTGCCAGCAGCTTAAATCTATTCTCCTACAATGAGCAGTTCTTC	CASSLNLFSYNEQFF	TRBV7-9	TRBJ2-1	.	.	15
TGCAGCTTCTGGGACAGGGCCGAGACCCAGTACTTC	CSFWDRAETQYF	TRBV29-1	TRBJ2-5	.	TRBD1	12
TGTGCCAGCAGTTCACCGGGACAGACCTACGAGCAGTACTTC	CASSSPGQTYEQYF	TRBV28	TRBJ2-7	.	TRBD1	14